What follows are 5 T cell receptor beta chains derived from one specimen sequenced in a study of blood T cell repertoires in COVID-19. The protocol was immunoSEQ multiplex PCR, while the TCRdb copy is restricted to in-frame clones and leaves out a portion. This sample has around 370,000 clones; around 91% occur once, and the top ten carry under 3.5%. Sequenced: peripheral blood. The receptors here all came from a woman between 18 and 30 years old who had recovered from COVID-19.

The chain joins TRBV11-2 to TRBJ2-2; the D gene is possibly TRBD1 (5 bases). The CDR3 totals 16 residues. V was cut by 3 bases and J by 3 bases, with 14 bases left in between. Looked up from germline, CDR1 is SGHAT and CDR2 is FQNNGV. The CDR3 DNA is TGTGCCAGCAGCTTTTCGCAGGGATCGCACACCGGGGAGCTGTTTTTT. Amino acids: CASSFSQGSHTGELFF. Full variable domain (remainder filled in from reference TRBV11-2 and TRBJ2-2): EAGVAQSPRYKIIEKRQSVAFWCNPISGHATLYWYQQILGQGPKLLIQFQNNGVVDDSQLPKDRFSAERLKGVDSTLKIQPAKLEDSAVYLCASSFSQGSHTGELFFGEGSRLTVL.

The V gene is TRBV5-1, the J gene TRBJ2-3; TRBD1 might be the D (5 bases). Trimming removed 5 bases from V and 0 bases from J, with 19 bases in between. The CDR3 has 17 residues. Looked up from germline, CDR1 is SGHRS and CDR2 is YFSETQ. The CDR3 DNA reads TGCGCCAGCAGGCTGGGGAATAGGGGATCTAGCACAGATACGCAGTATTTT. Protein sequence: CASRLGNRGSSTDTQYF.

V and J are TRBV5-1 and TRBJ1-2; unclear D gene. CDR1 and CDR2 from the germline V gene are SGHRS and YFSETQ. This CDR3 has 15 amino acids. The V end was cut by 4 bases, the J end by 5 bases, with 18 bases between. The CDR3: CASSHDNQLHYGYTF. The CDR3 DNA is TGCGCCAGCAGCCACGACAATCAGCTTCATTATGGCTACACCTTC. Full variable domain (missing parts from reference TRBV5-1 and TRBJ1-2): KAGVTQTPRYLIKTRGQQVTLSCSPISGHRSVSWYQQTPGQGLQFLFEYFSETQRNKGNFPGRFSGRQFSNSRSEMNVSTLELGDSALYLCASSHDNQLHYGYTFGSGTRLTVV.

The chain recombines TRBV9 with TRBJ1-2, with TRBD1 matching over 9 bases. After removal of 4 bases from V and 4 bases from J, the junction contained 5 bases not matched to a gene. Germline CDR1 reads SGDLS; CDR2 reads YYNGEE. The CDR3 covers 14 residues. Written as DNA, the CDR3 is TGTGCCAGCAGCATGGGACAGGGAACCTATGGCTACACCTTC. This sequence encodes CASSMGQGTYGYTF.

This clone was observed a handful of times. The J gene is TRBJ2-1, the V gene TRBV10-1, with 7 bases that match TRBD2. CDR3 size: 15 residues. Germline CDR1 reads WNHNN; CDR2 reads SYGVQD (reference sequence). Trimming removed 6 bases from V and 4 bases from J; junction bases left unmatched: 9. The CDR3 DNA follows: TGCGCCAGCAGCCTCCTAACGGGAGGATACAATGAGCAGTTCTTC. Protein sequence: CASSLLTGGYNEQFF.